One sample yielded the 6 T cell receptor beta chains listed below, sequenced in a study of blood T cell repertoires in COVID-19. Assay used: immunoSEQ multiplex PCR; TCRdb lists only in-frame clones, some missing. This sample yields 200,000 to 250,000 clones, of which 86% are seen a single time; about 9.4% belongs to the top ten. Sample: peripheral blood. All receptors derive from a woman aged 45-65 years with COVID-19, enrolled during active disease.

This chain links TRBV5-1 with TRBJ2-5, with a weak D call TRBD1 (5 bases). Germline V gives CDR1 SGHRS, CDR2 YFSETQ. This CDR3 has 13 amino acids. The V gene lost 6 bases and the J gene lost 2 bases, with 11 bases spanning the gap. CDR3 loop: CASTGSGQETQYF. The CDR3 nucleotides are TGCGCCAGCACAGGGTCCGGGCAAGAGACCCAGTACTTC.

The V and J genes are TRBV12-5 and TRBJ1-1; D unclear. Germline V gene sequence: CDR1 LGHNT, CDR2 FRNRAP. The V gene lost 2 bases and the J gene lost 0 bases, with 16 bases spanning the gap. CDR3 length equals 17 residues. The CDR3 nucleotides read TGTGCTAGTGGTTTGCTCCCCCGGTCACTGATGAACACTGAAGCTTTCTTT. Its translation is CASGLLPRSLMNTEAFF. The full variable domain, completed using reference TRBV12-5 and TRBJ1-1, is DARVTQTPRHKVTEMGQEVTMRCQPILGHNTVFWYRQTMMQGLELLAYFRNRAPLDDSGMPKDRFSAEMPDATLATLKIQPSEPRDSAVYFCASGLLPRSLMNTEAFFGQGTRLTVV.

The chain joins TRBV6-5 to TRBJ2-3, with TRBD1 matching 9 bases. CDR1 and CDR2 from the germline V gene are MNHEY and SVGAGI. This CDR3 is 16 amino acids long. The V and J ends lost 2 bases and 3 bases, in that order; junction bases with no gene match: 6. In DNA, the CDR3 is TGTGCCAGCAGTTACGGCGCCGGGACAGGGACAGATACGCAGTATTTT. This encodes CASSYGAGTGTDTQYF.

V and J are TRBV6-1 and TRBJ2-1; possibly TRBD2 for D (6 bases). V dropped 1 base and J dropped 7 bases, with 11 bases sitting between them. The CDR3 totals 14 residues. Germline V gene lookup returns CDR1 MNHNS and CDR2 SASEGT. The CDR3 DNA is TGTGCCAGCAGTGAAGGGGGGGTAGGTAATGAGCAGTTCTTC. Its protein is CASSEGGVGNEQFF.

CDR3: CATSRDQDQEGEKLFF. The CDR3 DNA reads as TGTGCCACCAGCAGAGATCAGGACCAGGAGGGTGAAAAACTGTTTTTT. This rearrangement joins TRBV15 to TRBJ1-4; D is unresolved. The ends were cut back, 0 bases at V and 7 bases at J, with 15 bases in the middle. Germline assignment: CDR1 LNHNV and CDR2 YYDKDF (reference sequence). The CDR3 extends over 16 amino acids. Full variable domain (outside the CDR3, taken from reference TRBV15 and TRBJ1-4): DAMVIQNPRYQVTQFGKPVTLSCSQTLNHNVMYWYQQKSSQAPKLLFHYYDKDFNNEADTPDNFQSRRPNTSFCFLDIRSPGLGDTAMYLCATSRDQDQEGEKLFFGSGTQLSVL.

This clone was observed a single time. This chain connects TRBV10-1 to TRBJ1-6, with TRBD1 matching 7 bases. CDR1 and CDR2 (germline): WNHNN, SYGVQD (reference sequence). Trimming took 7 bases from V and 7 from J; bases not matched to a gene: 4. The CDR3 has 13 residues. For the CDR3, the DNA is TGCGCCAGCACCGGGACAGCGAATTCACCCCTCCACTTT. This sequence encodes CASTGTANSPLHF.